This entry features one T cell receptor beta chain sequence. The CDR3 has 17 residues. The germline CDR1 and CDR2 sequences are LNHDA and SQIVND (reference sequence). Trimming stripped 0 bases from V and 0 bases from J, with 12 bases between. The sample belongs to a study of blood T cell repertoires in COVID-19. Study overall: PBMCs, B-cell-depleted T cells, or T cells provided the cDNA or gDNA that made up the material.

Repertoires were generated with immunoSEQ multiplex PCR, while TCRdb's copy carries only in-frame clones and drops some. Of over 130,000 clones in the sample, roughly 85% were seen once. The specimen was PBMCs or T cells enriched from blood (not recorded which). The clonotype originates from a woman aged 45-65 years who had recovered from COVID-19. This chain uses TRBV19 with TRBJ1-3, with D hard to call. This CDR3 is CASSIDRGTLSGNTIYF. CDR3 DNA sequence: TGTGCCAGTAGTATAGATCGCGGAACCCTCTCTGGAAACACCATATATTTT.